This record looks at one T cell receptor beta chain sequence and its context. Its antigen is currently unknown. Prior to thyroid surgery, none of the patients had received any treatment. Per the authors' pipeline: Construction of a distant-metastasis classifier for papillary thyroid cancer relied on CDR3 differences across clinicopathological groups. TCRdb ran MiXCR on the PCR reads. Here the V and J calls rest on TCRdb's processing, not on the authors' analysis. The table lists approximately 23,000 clones, more than 30% of them singletons. The data stem from a study of metastatic and nonmetastatic thyroid tumors. Study at large: Repertoires were compared across blood and tumor or nodule tissue from malignant and benign thyroid patients.

Findings of the study overall: Significantly higher TCR beta diversity was reportedly seen in malignant thyroid tumors than benign nodules, in blood and tumor.

After removal of 0 bases from V and 4 bases from J, the junction contained 9 bases not matched to a gene. Germline values: CDR1 SGHKS, CDR2 YYEKEE (reference sequence). The length of the CDR3 is 16 residues. The chain uses TRBV5-5 and TRBJ2-7; 8 bases match TRBD1. This receptor was identified in a male donor with papillary thyroid cancer or a benign thyroid nodule (not recorded which). Some clones in this sample may be carry-over from other donors' samples. Sequences were obtained from blood. The CDR3 protein is CASSLASQGAIYEQYF. CDR3 sequence (DNA): TGTGCCAGCAGCTTGGCCTCTCAGGGGGCGATATACGAGCAGTACTTC.